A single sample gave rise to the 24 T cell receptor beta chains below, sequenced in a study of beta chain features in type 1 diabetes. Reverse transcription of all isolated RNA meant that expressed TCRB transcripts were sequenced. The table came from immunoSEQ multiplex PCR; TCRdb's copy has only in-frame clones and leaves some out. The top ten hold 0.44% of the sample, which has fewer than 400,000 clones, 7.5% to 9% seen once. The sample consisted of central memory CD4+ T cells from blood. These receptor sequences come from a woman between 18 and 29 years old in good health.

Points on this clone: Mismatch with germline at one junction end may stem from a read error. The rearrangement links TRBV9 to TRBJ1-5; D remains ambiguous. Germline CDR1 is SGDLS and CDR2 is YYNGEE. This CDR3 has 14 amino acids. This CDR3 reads CASSVDPSYHPQHF. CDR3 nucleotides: TGTGCCAGCAGCGTAGATCCTAGCTATCACCCCCAGCATTTT.

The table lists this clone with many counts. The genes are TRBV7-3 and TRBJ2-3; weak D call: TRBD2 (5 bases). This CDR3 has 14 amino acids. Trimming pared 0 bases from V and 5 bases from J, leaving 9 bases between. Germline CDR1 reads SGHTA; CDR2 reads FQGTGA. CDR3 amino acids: CASSLTPAGDTQYF. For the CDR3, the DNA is TGTGCCAGCAGCTTAACCCCGGCGGGAGATACGCAGTATTTT.

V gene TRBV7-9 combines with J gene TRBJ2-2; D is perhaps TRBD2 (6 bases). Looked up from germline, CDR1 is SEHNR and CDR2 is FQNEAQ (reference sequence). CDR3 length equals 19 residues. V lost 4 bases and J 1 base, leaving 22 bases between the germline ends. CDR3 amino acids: CASSYRRAPQLLNTGELFF. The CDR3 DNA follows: TGTGCCAGCAGCTACCGGAGGGCTCCTCAACTCCTGAACACCGGGGAGCTGTTTTTT.

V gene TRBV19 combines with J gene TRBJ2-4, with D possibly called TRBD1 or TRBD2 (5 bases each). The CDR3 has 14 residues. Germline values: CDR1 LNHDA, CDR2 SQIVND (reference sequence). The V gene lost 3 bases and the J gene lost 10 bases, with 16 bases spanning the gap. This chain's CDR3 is CASSIGGHQRIQYF. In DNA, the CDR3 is TGTGCCAGTAGTATTGGGGGTCACCAACGTATTCAGTACTTC.

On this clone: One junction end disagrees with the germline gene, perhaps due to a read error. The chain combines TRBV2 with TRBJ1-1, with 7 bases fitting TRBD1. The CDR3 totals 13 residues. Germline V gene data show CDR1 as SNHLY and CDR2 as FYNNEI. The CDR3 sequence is CAGRGQMNTEAFF. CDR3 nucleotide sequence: TGTGCCGGCAGGGGACAGATGAACACTGAAGCTTTCTTT.

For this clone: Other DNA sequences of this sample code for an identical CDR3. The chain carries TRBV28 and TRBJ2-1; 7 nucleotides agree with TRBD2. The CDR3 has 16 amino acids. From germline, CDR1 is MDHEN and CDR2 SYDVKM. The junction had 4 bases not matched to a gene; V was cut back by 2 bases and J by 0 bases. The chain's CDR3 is CASSLRGGSSYNEQFF. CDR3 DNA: TGTGCCAGCAGTTTAAGGGGAGGGAGCTCCTACAATGAGCAGTTCTTC.

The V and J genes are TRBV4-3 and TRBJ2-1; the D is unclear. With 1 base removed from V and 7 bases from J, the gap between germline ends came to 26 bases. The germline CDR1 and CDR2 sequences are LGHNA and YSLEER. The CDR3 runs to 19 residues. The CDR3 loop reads CASSQVTFGRRTSRNEQFF. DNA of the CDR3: TGCGCCAGCAGCCAAGTAACGTTCGGACGAAGGACCAGTCGGAATGAGCAGTTCTTC.

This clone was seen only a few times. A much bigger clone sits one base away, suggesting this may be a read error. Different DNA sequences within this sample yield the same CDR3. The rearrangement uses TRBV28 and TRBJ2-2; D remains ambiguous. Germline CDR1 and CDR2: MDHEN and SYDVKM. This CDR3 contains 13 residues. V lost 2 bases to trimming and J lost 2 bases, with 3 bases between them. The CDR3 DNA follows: TGTGCCAGCAGTTTAACTAACACCGGGGAGCTGTTTTTT. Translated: CASSLTNTGELFF.

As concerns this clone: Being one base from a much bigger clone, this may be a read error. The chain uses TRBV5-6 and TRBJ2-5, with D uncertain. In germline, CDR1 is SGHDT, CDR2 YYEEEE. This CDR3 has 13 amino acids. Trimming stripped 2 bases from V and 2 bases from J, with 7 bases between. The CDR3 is CASSFGRQETQYF. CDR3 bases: TGTGCCAGCAGCTTTGGCAGACAAGAGACCCAGTACTTC. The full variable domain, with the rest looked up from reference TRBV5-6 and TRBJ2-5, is DAGVTQSPTHLIKTRGQQVTLRCSPKSGHDTVSWYQQALGQGPQFIFQYYEEEERQRGNFPDRFSGHQFPNYSSELNVNALLLGDSALYLCASSFGRQETQYFGPGTRLLVL.

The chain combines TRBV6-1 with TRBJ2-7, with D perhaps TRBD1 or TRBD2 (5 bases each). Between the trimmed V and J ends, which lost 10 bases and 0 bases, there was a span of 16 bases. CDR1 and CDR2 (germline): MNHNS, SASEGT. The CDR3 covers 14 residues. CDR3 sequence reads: CATSYIGTSYEQYF. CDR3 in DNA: TGTGCCACCAGCTATATCGGGACCTCCTACGAGCAGTACTTC.

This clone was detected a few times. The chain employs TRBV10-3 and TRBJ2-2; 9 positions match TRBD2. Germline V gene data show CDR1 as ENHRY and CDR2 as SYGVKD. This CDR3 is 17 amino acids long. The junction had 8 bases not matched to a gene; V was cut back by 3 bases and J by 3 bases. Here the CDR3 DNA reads TGTGCCATCAGTGAAAGGGGCGGGAGGGCCGACACCGGGGAGCTGTTTTTT. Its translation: CAISERGGRADTGELFF.

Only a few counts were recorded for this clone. The CDR3 nucleotides are TGTGCCAGCAGCCGAGCGCAGGGAATTTACGGCTACACCTTC. The encoded protein is CASSRAQGIYGYTF. The chain employs TRBV7-9 and TRBJ1-2; possibly TRBD1 for D (5 bases). From germline, CDR1 is SEHNR and CDR2 FQNEAQ (reference sequence). V lost 5 bases to trimming and J lost 8 bases, with 18 bases between them. This CDR3 region has 14 residues.

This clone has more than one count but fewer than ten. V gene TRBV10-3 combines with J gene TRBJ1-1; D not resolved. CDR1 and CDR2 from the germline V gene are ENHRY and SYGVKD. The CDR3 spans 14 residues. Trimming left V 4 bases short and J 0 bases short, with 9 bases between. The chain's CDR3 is CAISAADMNTEAFF. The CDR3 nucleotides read TGTGCCATCAGTGCGGCGGATATGAACACTGAAGCTTTCTTT.

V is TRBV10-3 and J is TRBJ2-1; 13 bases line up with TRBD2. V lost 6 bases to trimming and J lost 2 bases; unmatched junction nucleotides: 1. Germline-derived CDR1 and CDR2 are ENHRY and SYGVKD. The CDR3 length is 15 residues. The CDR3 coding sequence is TGTGCCATCAGCGGGACTAGCGGGACCTACAATGAGCAGTTCTTC. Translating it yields CAISGTSGTYNEQFF.

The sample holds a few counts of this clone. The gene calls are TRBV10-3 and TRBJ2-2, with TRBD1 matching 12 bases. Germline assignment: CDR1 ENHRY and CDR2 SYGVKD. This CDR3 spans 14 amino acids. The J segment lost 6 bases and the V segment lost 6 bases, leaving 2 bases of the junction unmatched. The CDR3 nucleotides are TGTGCCATCAGCGGGACAGGGGGCTCCGGGGAGCTGTTTTTT. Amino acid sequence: CAISGTGGSGELFF.

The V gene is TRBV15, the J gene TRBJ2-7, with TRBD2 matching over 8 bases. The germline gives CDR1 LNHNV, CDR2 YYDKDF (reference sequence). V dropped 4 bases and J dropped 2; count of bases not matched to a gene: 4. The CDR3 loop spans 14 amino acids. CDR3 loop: CATSKGGGPYEQYF. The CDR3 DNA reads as TGTGCCACCAGCAAAGGCGGGGGGCCCTACGAGCAGTACTTC.

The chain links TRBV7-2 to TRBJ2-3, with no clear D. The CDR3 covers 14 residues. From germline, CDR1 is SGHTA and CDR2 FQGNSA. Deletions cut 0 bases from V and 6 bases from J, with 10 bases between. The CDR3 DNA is TGTGCCAGCAGCTTAGCCCCTAGGTCGGATACGCAGTATTTT. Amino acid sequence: CASSLAPRSDTQYF.

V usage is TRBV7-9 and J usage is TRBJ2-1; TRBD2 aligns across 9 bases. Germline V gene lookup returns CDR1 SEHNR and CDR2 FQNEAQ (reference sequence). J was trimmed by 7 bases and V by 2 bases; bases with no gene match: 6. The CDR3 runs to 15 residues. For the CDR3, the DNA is TGTGCCAGCAGCTTAATCGCGGGAGGGCCGAATGAGCAGTTCTTC. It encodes CASSLIAGGPNEQFF.

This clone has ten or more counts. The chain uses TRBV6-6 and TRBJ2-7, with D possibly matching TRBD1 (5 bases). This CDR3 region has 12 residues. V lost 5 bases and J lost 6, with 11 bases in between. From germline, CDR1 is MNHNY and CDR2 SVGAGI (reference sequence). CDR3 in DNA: TGTGCCAGCAGTACTCAGGGATTCGAGCAGTACTTC. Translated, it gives CASSTQGFEQYF.

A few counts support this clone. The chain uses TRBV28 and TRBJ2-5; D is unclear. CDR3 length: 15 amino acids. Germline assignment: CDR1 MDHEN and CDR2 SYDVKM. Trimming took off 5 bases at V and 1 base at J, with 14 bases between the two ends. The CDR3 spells CASSRHLLGQETQYF. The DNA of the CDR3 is TGTGCCAGCAGTCGACACCTCCTCGGCCAAGAGACCCAGTACTTC.

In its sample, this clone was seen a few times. As DNA, the CDR3 is TGTGCCAGCTCACGTAAGGGACTAGCGGGAAATGAGCAGTTCTTC. It codes for CASSRKGLAGNEQFF. The V gene is TRBV18, the J gene TRBJ2-1, with TRBD2 identical over 13 bases. The V gene end was trimmed by 4 bases and the J gene end by 7 bases; junction bases not matched to a gene: 4. In germline, CDR1 is KGHSH, CDR2 LQKENI. The CDR3 covers 15 residues.

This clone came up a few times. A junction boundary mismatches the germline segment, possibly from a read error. The CDR3 region has the DNA TGTGCCAGTGCTGATCCCGGGACAGGGGCGATATTC. Translation: CASADPGTGAIF. The V gene is TRBV28, the J gene TRBJ2-7; TRBD1 agrees at 10 bases. The CDR3 has 12 residues. Germline CDR1 MDHEN, CDR2 SYDVKM.

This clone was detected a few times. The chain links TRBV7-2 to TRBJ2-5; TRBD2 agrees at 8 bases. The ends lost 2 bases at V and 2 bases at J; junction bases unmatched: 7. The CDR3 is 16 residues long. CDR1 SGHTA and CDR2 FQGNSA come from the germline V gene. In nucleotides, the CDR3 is TGTGCCAGCAGCTTAAGTCCCGGGAGGGGGCAAGAGACCCAGTACTTC. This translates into CASSLSPGRGQETQYF.

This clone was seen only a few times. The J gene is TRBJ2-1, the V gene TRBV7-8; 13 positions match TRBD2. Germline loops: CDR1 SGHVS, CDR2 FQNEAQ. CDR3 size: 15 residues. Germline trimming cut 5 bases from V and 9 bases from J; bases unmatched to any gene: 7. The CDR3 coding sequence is TGTGCCAGCAGCCTAACCGGGACTAGCGGGACTGAGCAGTTCTTC. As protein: CASSLTGTSGTEQFF.